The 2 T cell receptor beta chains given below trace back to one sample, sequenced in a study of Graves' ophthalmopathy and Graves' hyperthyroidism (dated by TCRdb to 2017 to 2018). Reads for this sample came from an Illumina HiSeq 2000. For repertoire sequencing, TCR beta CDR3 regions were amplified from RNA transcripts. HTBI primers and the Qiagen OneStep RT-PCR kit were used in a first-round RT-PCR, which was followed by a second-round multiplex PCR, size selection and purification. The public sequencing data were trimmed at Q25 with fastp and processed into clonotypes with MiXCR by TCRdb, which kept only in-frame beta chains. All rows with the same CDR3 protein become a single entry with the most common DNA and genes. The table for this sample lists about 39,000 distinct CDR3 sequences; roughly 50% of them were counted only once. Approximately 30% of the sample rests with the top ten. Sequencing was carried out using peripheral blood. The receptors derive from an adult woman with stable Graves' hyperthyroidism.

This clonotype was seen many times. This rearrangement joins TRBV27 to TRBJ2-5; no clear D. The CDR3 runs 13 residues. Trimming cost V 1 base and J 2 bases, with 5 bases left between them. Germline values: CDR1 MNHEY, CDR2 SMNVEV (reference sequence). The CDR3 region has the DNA TGTGCCAGCAGTTTATGGGGACAAGAGACCCAGTACTTC. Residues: CASSLWGQETQYF.

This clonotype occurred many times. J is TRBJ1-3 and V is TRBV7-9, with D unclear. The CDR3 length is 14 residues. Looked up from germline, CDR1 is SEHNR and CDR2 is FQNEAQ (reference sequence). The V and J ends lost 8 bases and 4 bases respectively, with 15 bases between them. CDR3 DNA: TGTGCCAGCCGGGCCGGGAACCCAGGAAACACCATATATTTT. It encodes CASRAGNPGNTIYF.